Listed here are 15 T cell receptor beta chains from one sample, sequenced in a study of response to subunit inactivated influenza vaccine. TCRdb re-derived calls from the RT-PCR reads in MiXCR, one entry per CDR3 protein. This table holds 500,000 or so distinct CDR3 sequences, more than 15% found once. Sequencing was performed on CD4+ T cells sorted from PBMCs, taken around 25 months after vaccination. The receptors originated from a man between 50 and 69 years old who received an inactivated influenza vaccine.

In its sample, this clonotype was seen a few times. The V gene is TRBV20-1, the J gene TRBJ2-5; no definite D call. The CDR3 is made up of 14 amino acids. CDR1 and CDR2 (germline): DFQATT, SNEGSKA (reference sequence). Trimming pared 2 bases from V and 0 bases from J, leaving 10 bases between. The CDR3 bases are TGCAGTGCTAGATATGTGCTGAACCAAGAGACCCAGTACTTC. It yields the protein CSARYVLNQETQYF.

This clonotype was observed at least ten times. This chain connects TRBV5-5 to TRBJ2-3; no reliable D call. This CDR3 has 14 residues. V was trimmed by 1 base and J by 2 bases, leaving 8 bases between them. The germline CDR1 and CDR2 sequences are SGHKS and YYEKEE (reference sequence). The CDR3 protein is CASSLFASTDTQYF. The DNA for the CDR3 is TGTGCCAGCAGCTTGTTCGCGTCCACAGATACGCAGTATTTT.

V usage is TRBV2 and J usage is TRBJ1-2; 9 nucleotides align to TRBD1. This CDR3 comprises 14 residues. Germline CDR1 is SNHLY and CDR2 is FYNNEI. V was clipped by 5 bases and J by 5 bases; unmatched bases: 6. CDR3 DNA sequence: TGTGCCAGCAGTAAGGACAGGGGACCGTATGGCTACACCTTC. This translates into CASSKDRGPYGYTF.

This chain joins TRBV9 and TRBJ2-5, with a tentative D call TRBD1 (6 bases). This CDR3 is 17 amino acids long. Trimming removed 4 bases at V and 2 bases at J, with 21 bases between. The V gene's germline CDR1 is SGDLS and CDR2 YYNGEE. CDR3 protein: CASSSRPSTGAQETQYF. In DNA form, the CDR3 reads TGTGCCAGCAGCTCCCGACCTTCGACAGGAGCGCAAGAGACCCAGTACTTC.

This clonotype was seen a handful of times. V gene TRBV7-2 combines with J gene TRBJ2-3; the D is unclear. Germline V gene sequence: CDR1 SGHTA, CDR2 FQGNSA. CDR3 length equals 13 residues. CDR3 nucleotide sequence: TGTGCACTTGGGGAACGGCCCGCAGATACGCAGTATTTT. Amino acids: CALGERPADTQYF.

The chain has TRBV10-3 and TRBJ2-7, with 8 bases aligning to TRBD2. V shed 6 bases, J shed 7 bases, and the junction held 5 bases outside the gene matches. Germline CDR1 is ENHRY and CDR2 is SYGVKD. CDR3 length: 12 residues. The CDR3 here is CAISSGSDEQYF. In nucleotides, the CDR3 is TGTGCCATCAGCAGCGGGAGCGATGAGCAGTACTTC.

This clonotype was detected only a few times. The rearrangement joins TRBV5-5 to TRBJ2-7; D unclear. Trimming left V 2 bases short and J 2 bases short, with 14 bases between. Germline V gene data show CDR1 as SGHKS and CDR2 as YYEKEE (reference sequence). The CDR3 length is 15 residues. The CDR3 reads CASSFGWTLTYEQYF. The DNA of the CDR3 is TGTGCCAGCAGCTTTGGATGGACGTTAACCTACGAGCAGTACTTC.

The V call is TRBV20-1, the J call TRBJ1-6; D might be TRBD1 (6 bases). CDR3 size: 13 residues. Germline V lookup: CDR1 DFQATT, CDR2 SNEGSKA (reference sequence). Trimming shortened V by 5 bases and J by 15 bases, and 20 bases separated the two germline ends. CDR3 nucleotides: TGCAGTGCTTTACGGGACAACGCTCCACACCTCCACTTT. As protein: CSALRDNAPHLHF.

This clonotype was seen more than once but under ten times. CDR3 nucleotides: TGCAGTGCTTGGACAGCAAGTAGCAATCAGCCCCAGCATTTT. It encodes CSAWTASSNQPQHF. V gene TRBV20-1 combines with J gene TRBJ1-5, with D perhaps matching TRBD1 (6 bases). The CDR3 runs 14 residues. The V gene's germline CDR1 is DFQATT and CDR2 SNEGSKA (reference sequence). V shed 5 bases and J shed 0 bases, with 11 bases lying between them.

The chain employs TRBV3-1 and TRBJ1-4; 7 nucleotides align to TRBD1. Germline V gene lookup returns CDR1 LGHDT and CDR2 YNNKEL (reference sequence). V lost 1 base, J lost 3 bases, and 2 bases stayed unmatched. The length of the CDR3 is 15 residues. For the CDR3, the DNA is TGTGCCAGCAGCCAAGTGACAGGGTCTAATGAAAAACTGTTTTTT. It codes for CASSQVTGSNEKLFF.

In its sample, this clonotype was seen a few times. J is TRBJ2-1 and V is TRBV15, with TRBD2 identical over 11 bases. V trimming: 0 bases; J trimming: 5 bases; junction bases outside the gene matches: 9. CDR1 LNHNV and CDR2 YYDKDF come from the germline V gene (reference sequence). There are 18 residues in the CDR3. CDR3 sequence: CATSRERRLAGRNNEQFF. Here the CDR3 DNA reads TGTGCCACCAGCAGAGAACGGCGACTAGCGGGGAGAAACAATGAGCAGTTCTTC.

This clonotype was seen only a few times. The chain employs TRBV10-2 and TRBJ2-1; 8 bases are a match to TRBD1. CDR1 is WSHSY, CDR2 SAAADI, per germline. The V gene end was trimmed by 10 bases and the J gene end by 4 bases; junction bases not matched to a gene: 9. The CDR3 consists of 14 residues. The CDR3: CATRLDRDYNEQFF. The CDR3 nucleotides are TGCGCCACCCGACTGGACAGGGATTACAATGAGCAGTTCTTC.

This clonotype was seen more than once but under ten times. The chain employs TRBV28 and TRBJ2-2; D not certain. CDR3 length: 14 amino acids. With 7 bases removed from V and 1 base from J, the gap between germline ends came to 10 bases. The V gene's germline CDR1 is MDHEN and CDR2 SYDVKM. CDR3 protein: CASKVGRNTGELFF. In DNA form, the CDR3 reads TGTGCCAGCAAAGTAGGGCGGAACACCGGGGAGCTGTTTTTT.

This sequence joins TRBV20-1 and TRBJ1-5; no clear D. The CDR3 contains 15 residues. In germline, CDR1 is DFQATT, CDR2 SNEGSKA (reference sequence). V dropped 6 bases and J dropped 0 bases, with 15 bases sitting between them. CDR3 DNA: TGCAGTGCAAAACAAGGCGTAAATAGCAATCAGCCCCAGCATTTT. Residues: CSAKQGVNSNQPQHF.

V and J are TRBV5-1 and TRBJ2-4; 9 positions match TRBD1. Trimming removed 3 bases from V and 6 bases from J; junction bases left unmatched: 1. In germline, CDR1 is SGHRS, CDR2 YFSETQ. There are 13 residues in the CDR3. CDR3: CASSSDRGNIQYF. CDR3 nucleotide sequence: TGCGCCAGCAGCTCGGACAGGGGAAACATTCAGTACTTC.